One and the same sample provided the 14 T cell receptor beta chains below, sequenced in a study of OX40 agonist ivuxolimab in advanced cancers. Assay used: immunoSEQ multiplex PCR; TCRdb lists only in-frame clones, some missing. The repertoire consists of more than 12,000 clones, with 80% occurring once and the leading ten covering 30% to 40%. The sequences come from CD4+ or CD8+ T cells sorted from blood, collected in a trial of the OX40 agonist ivuxolimab. The origin of the receptors is an adult with an advanced solid tumor such as melanoma, head and neck, liver or kidney cancer.

The V call is TRBV9, the J call TRBJ2-7, with D perhaps TRBD1 or TRBD2 (5 bases each). Trimming shortened V by 3 bases and J by 2 bases, and 12 bases separated the two germline ends. Germline CDR1 is SGDLS and CDR2 is YYNGEE. This CDR3 is 14 amino acids long. In DNA, the CDR3 is TGTGCCAGCAGCGAGGGACCGACAGCCTACGAGCAGTACTTC. Amino acids: CASSEGPTAYEQYF. Full variable domain (rest looked up from reference TRBV9 and TRBJ2-7): DSGVTQTPKHLITATGQRVTLRCSPRSGDLSVYWYQQSLDQGLQFLIQYYNGEERAKGNILERFSAQQFPDLHSELNLSSLELGDSALYFCASSEGPTAYEQYFGPGTRLTVT.

The chain uses TRBV19 and TRBJ2-3, with 7 nucleotides matching TRBD1. Germline-derived CDR1 and CDR2 are LNHDA and SQIVND (reference sequence). The CDR3 is made up of 15 amino acids. V lost 4 bases, J lost 6 bases, and 10 bases stayed unmatched. The CDR3 nucleotides are TGTGCCAGTAGTAGAACACAGGGGATTGGGGATACGCAGTATTTT. Protein product: CASSRTQGIGDTQYF. Complete variable domain (other parts from reference TRBV19 and TRBJ2-3): DGGITQSPKYLFRKEGQNVTLSCEQNLNHDAMYWYRQDPGQGLRLIYYSQIVNDFQKGDIAEGYSVSREKKESFPLTVTSAQKNPTAFYLCASSRTQGIGDTQYFGPGTRLTVL.

This clone is classed as large. This chain connects TRBV2 to TRBJ2-5; 7 bases are shared with TRBD2. The V segment lost 6 bases and the J segment 1 base; nucleotides outside the gene matches: 11. The CDR3 covers 16 residues. The germline V gene encodes CDR1 SNHLY and CDR2 FYNNEI. CDR3 DNA sequence: TGTGCCAGCAGCCACAAGCTTGGGGAGGGCCAAGAGACCCAGTACTTC. Protein sequence: CASSHKLGEGQETQYF.

This chain joins TRBV7-9 and TRBJ2-2; maybe TRBD1 (6 bases). This CDR3 region has 16 residues. Germline CDR1 is SEHNR and CDR2 is FQNEAQ (reference sequence). V was shortened by 5 bases and J by 1 base, with 14 bases between the two germline ends. In DNA, the CDR3 is TGTGCCAGCAGCCCTCAACAGGGTTGGAACACCGGGGAGCTGTTTTTT. Translated, it gives CASSPQQGWNTGELFF.

V and J are TRBV29-1 and TRBJ1-4; D is perhaps TRBD1 (6 bases). This CDR3 is built from 13 residues. V lost 6 bases and J 3 bases, leaving 11 bases between the germline ends. Germline lookup yields CDR1 SQVTM and CDR2 ANQGSEA. The CDR3 DNA reads as TGCAGCGTCGAGGGGGGTTCTAATGAAAAACTGTTTTTT. This encodes CSVEGGSNEKLFF. The complete variable domain, with remaining parts taken from reference TRBV29-1 and TRBJ1-4, reads SAVISQKPSRDICQRGTSLTIQCQVDSQVTMMFWYRQQPGQSLTLIATANQGSEATYESGFVIDKFPISRPNLTFSTLTVSNMSPEDSSIYLCSVEGGSNEKLFFGSGTQLSVL.

V is TRBV2 and J is TRBJ1-4; D gene unclear. The V gene lost 8 bases and the J gene lost 0 bases, with 16 bases spanning the gap. The CDR3 totals 16 residues. The germline V gene has CDR1 SNHLY and CDR2 FYNNEI. The CDR3, as DNA: TGTGCCAGCCAGACCGCTGGGGAGGCAACTAATGAAAAACTGTTTTTT. The encoded protein is CASQTAGEATNEKLFF.

This sequence joins TRBV14 and TRBJ2-1; the match to TRBD2 covers 7 bases. Unmatched junction bases numbered 13, after V lost 4 bases and J lost 4 bases. CDR3 length: 17 amino acids. Germline CDR1 and CDR2: SGHDN and FVKESK. This CDR3 is CASSRDYPDGFYNEQFF. Written as DNA, the CDR3 is TGTGCCAGCAGCCGGGACTATCCGGACGGGTTTTACAATGAGCAGTTCTTC.

The chain carries TRBV12-5 and TRBJ2-7; D call uncertain. V shed 6 bases and J shed 6 bases, with 12 bases lying between them. Germline V CDR1 and CDR2: LGHNT, FRNRAP. The CDR3 is made up of 12 amino acids. The CDR3 here is CASGNVAGEQYF. The CDR3 nucleotides are TGTGCTAGTGGAAACGTAGCCGGCGAGCAGTACTTC.

CDR3 loop: CASSFPLERGSPSNQPQHF. The CDR3 bases are TGTGCCAGCAGTTTTCCCCTCGAAAGGGGATCCCCATCAAATCAGCCCCAGCATTTT. V is TRBV28 and J is TRBJ1-5; possibly TRBD1 for D (5 bases). V was pared by 3 bases and J by 4 bases, with 25 bases between. Germline CDR1 and CDR2: MDHEN and SYDVKM. There are 19 residues in the CDR3. The full variable domain, rest sourced from reference TRBV28 and TRBJ1-5, is DVKVTQSSRYLVKRTGEKVFLECVQDMDHENMFWYRQDPGLGLRLIYFSYDVKMKEKGDIPEGYSVSREKKERFSLILESASTNQTSMYLCASSFPLERGSPSNQPQHFGDGTRLSIL.

A remark on this clone: Other nucleotide sequences from this sample produce the same CDR3. The chain employs TRBV5-1 and TRBJ2-1, with TRBD1 matching 7 bases. The CDR3 is made up of 12 amino acids. Germline V gives CDR1 SGHRS, CDR2 YFSETQ. The ends lost 5 bases at V and 9 bases at J; junction bases unmatched: 5. The CDR3 nucleotides read TGCGCCAGCAGTTTGACAGGGAGTGAGCAGTTCTTC. It codes for CASSLTGSEQFF.

The chain couples TRBV7-6 to TRBJ2-5; D ambiguous. The J call is uncertain, as TRBJ2-7 better fits the DNA end. Germline V gene sequence: CDR1 SGHVS, CDR2 FNYEAQ. The CDR3 is made up of 13 amino acids. CDR3 region: CASSFGVGYEQYF. CDR3 nucleotide sequence: TGTGCCAGCAGCTTTGGGGTTGGCTACGAGCAGTACTTC.

The chain links TRBV2 to TRBJ1-4; D is perhaps TRBD1 (6 bases). The CDR3 consists of 15 residues. V lost 11 bases and J 7 bases, leaving 23 bases between the germline ends. The germline V gene has CDR1 SNHLY and CDR2 FYNNEI. The CDR3 spells CARGIRGQYSEKLFF. For the CDR3, the DNA is TGTGCCCGGGGGATACGGGGGCAGTACTCTGAAAAACTGTTTTTT.

The chain joins TRBV5-6 to TRBJ2-1, with 7 bases lining up with TRBD1. Germline V gives CDR1 SGHDT, CDR2 YYEEEE. V lost 5 bases, J lost 9 bases, and 2 bases stayed unmatched. CDR3 length equals 11 residues. This CDR3 is CASSDRAEQFF. For the CDR3, the DNA is TGTGCCAGCAGTGACAGGGCTGAGCAGTTCTTC.

This clone was found once. This chain links TRBV9 with TRBJ2-5; 11 bases align to TRBD2. CDR3 size: 16 residues. Germline V lookup: CDR1 SGDLS, CDR2 YYNGEE. V was clipped by 4 bases and J by 2 bases; unmatched bases: 7. The CDR3 coding sequence is TGTGCCAGCAGCTCTGAGGGACTAGCGGCACAAGAGACCCAGTACTTC. The encoded protein is CASSSEGLAAQETQYF.